The source of this T cell receptor beta chain is a study of a mutant IDH1 vaccine in newly diagnosed glioma. Across the whole study: Males made up about 60% and females about 40% of treated patients, whose mean age was 40.4 years. Most patients had radiochemotherapy with temozolomide before enrollment; others had one alone.

This CDR3 region has 13 residues. The V gene's germline CDR1 is SGDLS and CDR2 YYNGEE. V gave up 4 bases and J gave up 4 bases; unmatched junction bases: 4. With regard to this clone: Its antigen is unidentified. This same CDR3 is encoded by further DNA sequences in the sample.

The repertoire was sequenced with immunoSEQ multiplex PCR; TCRdb's copy has only in-frame clones and lacks some. The repertoire consists of about 48,000 clones, with approximately 79% occurring once and the leading ten covering 6% to 8%. The time point is: week 35, safety follow-up. Vaccination comprised doses that each held 300 ug of mutant IDH1 20-mer peptide, plus topical imiquimod. Each of the donors came in with new WHO grade 3 or 4 astrocytomas that were IDH1-mutant and ATRX-lost. The clonotype was recovered from a man in his forties with glioma. V is TRBV9 and J is TRBJ2-7; 8 positions agree with TRBD2. The sequencing used PBMCs, collected from a glioma patient whose treatment included an IDH1 peptide vaccine. CDR3: CASSPGGEYEQYF. CDR3 DNA sequence: TGTGCCAGCAGCCCGGGGGGGGAGTACGAGCAGTACTTC. The variable domain in full, with the rest retrieved from reference TRBV9 and TRBJ2-7, is DSGVTQTPKHLITATGQRVTLRCSPRSGDLSVYWYQQSLDQGLQFLIQYYNGEERAKGNILERFSAQQFPDLHSELNLSSLELGDSALYFCASSPGGEYEQYFGPGTRLTVT.